In terms of frequency, the clone carrying this T cell receptor (beta chain) is medium-sized. TRB was amplified from roughly 270 ng of peripheral blood genomic DNA per sample. The data belong to a study of T cell clusters in autoimmune cytopenias. Per the germline V gene, CDR1 is MNHEY and CDR2 is SVGEGT. This CDR3 is built from 16 residues. Multiplex touch-down PCR amplified TRB using TRB-A and TRB-B pools in one tube. Each CDR3 protein gets one entry in TCRdb, which reprocessed the multiplex PCR reads and gives no DNA. Recorded for this sample: approximately 6,000 distinct CDR3 sequences. What was sequenced was peripheral blood. This clonotype originated in a human donor with an autoimmune cytopenia or autoimmune hepatitis (not recorded which). The chain recombines TRBV6-2 or TRBV6-3 with TRBJ2-7; TCRdb designates TRBD1, a call that cannot be tested without DNA. The chain's CDR3 is CASSYSMGTGGGEQYF.